A selection of T cell receptor beta chains follows, all from one sample in a study of cytomegalovirus exposure and HLA in healthy donors. Sequenced by immunoSEQ multiplex PCR; TCRdb stores in-frame clones only, minus some. The table shows approximately 180,000 clones, with just over 70% occurring only once. Sequencing was carried out using PBMCs. The origin of the receptors is a human donor in good health. CDR3s include the opening cysteine and the closing phenylalanine or tryptophan. Fields, in order: CDR3 DNA, CDR3 protein, clone size, V gene, J gene, D gene. The D gene is left open where the match is weak. Clone size is shown for a subset of rows, as once, few, many or a class of expanded clone.

DNA: TGCGCCAGCAGCTTGACAGGGTTGAACACTGAAGCTTTCTTT; CDR3: CASSLTGLNTEAFF; size: -; V: TRBV5-1; J: TRBJ1-1; D: -
DNA: TGTGCCAGCAGCTCAAACCGGGACTACGGTGTGGACATTCAGTACTTC; CDR3: CASSSNRDYGVDIQYF; size: -; V: TRBV13; J: TRBJ2-4; D: TRBD2
DNA: TGCAGCGTTGAAGAAGCGGGGGATACGCAGTATTTT; CDR3: CSVEEAGDTQYF; size: -; V: TRBV29-1; J: TRBJ2-3; D: TRBD2
DNA: TGCGCCAGCAGCCCTAAGAGCCCCGAGAATGAGCAGTTCTTC; CDR3: CASSPKSPENEQFF; size: -; V: TRBV5-1; J: TRBJ2-1; D: -
DNA: TGTGCCAGCAGCCCGAGTGAAAAACTGTTTTTT; CDR3: CASSPSEKLFF; size: -; V: TRBV5-8; J: TRBJ1-4; D: -
DNA: TGTGCCAGCGGGAAGACAGGGCGAGTTGATGGCTACACCTTC; CDR3: CASGKTGRVDGYTF; size: -; V: TRBV13; J: TRBJ1-2; D: TRBD1
DNA: TGCGCCAGCAGCCAAGTAAGGACAGCGGGGGGACCCTACAATGAGCAGTTCTTC; CDR3: CASSQVRTAGGPYNEQFF; size: few; V: TRBV4-1; J: TRBJ2-1; D: TRBD2
DNA: TGTGCCAGTAGTATTTGGCAGATGAACACTGAAGCTTTCTTT; CDR3: CASSIWQMNTEAFF; size: -; V: TRBV19; J: TRBJ1-1; D: -
DNA: TGTGCCAGCAGTTTTGGCAGATTGAACACTGAAGCTTTCTTT; CDR3: CASSFGRLNTEAFF; size: -; V: TRBV28; J: TRBJ1-1; D: -
DNA: TGTGCCAGCAATAGAGACAGGGGAGGTCAGCCCCAGCATTTT; CDR3: CASNRDRGGQPQHF; size: -; V: TRBV6-1; J: TRBJ1-5; D: TRBD1
DNA: TGTGCCAGCAGCCAAGAGTTCCCTAGCGGAGCGTACAATGAGCAGTTCTTC; CDR3: CASSQEFPSGAYNEQFF; size: -; V: TRBV14; J: TRBJ2-1; D: TRBD2
DNA: TGCGCCAGCAGCCAAGTAGCGGGGGAACAAGAGACCCAGTACTTC; CDR3: CASSQVAGEQETQYF; size: -; V: TRBV4-3; J: TRBJ2-5; D: TRBD2
DNA: TGTGCCAGTAGTATGTGGCAAAGCGGGAGCACTGAAGCTTTCTTT; CDR3: CASSMWQSGSTEAFF; size: -; V: TRBV19; J: TRBJ1-1; D: -
DNA: TGTGCCAGCAGTGACTTTGGGACTCCCGGCGGGGAGCAGTTCTTC; CDR3: CASSDFGTPGGEQFF; size: -; V: TRBV6-4; J: TRBJ2-1; D: -
DNA: TGTGCCAGTACTCCCGGGGGGGAATCCTACGAGCAGTACTTC; CDR3: CASTPGGESYEQYF; size: once; V: TRBV7-2; J: TRBJ2-7; D: TRBD2
DNA: TGTGCCTGGACCGAGGGGGGGGCCGGGAACACCATATATTTT; CDR3: CAWTEGGAGNTIYF; size: -; V: TRBV30; J: TRBJ1-3; D: -
DNA: TGTGCCATCACTCCTACTAGTTCTTACAATGAGCAGTTCTTC; CDR3: CAITPTSSYNEQFF; size: -; V: TRBV10-3; J: TRBJ2-1; D: -
DNA: TGCGCCAGCAGTGAATGGACAGCAACTAATGAAAAACTGTTTTTT; CDR3: CASSEWTATNEKLFF; size: once; V: TRBV10-2; J: TRBJ1-4; D: -
DNA: TGTGCCAGCAGCTTAATGACTTCCAATGAGCAGTTCTTC; CDR3: CASSLMTSNEQFF; size: -; V: TRBV7-3; J: TRBJ2-1; D: -
DNA: TGTGCCAGCAGCTTAAGTGGGGAGGCCTACGAGCAGTACTTC; CDR3: CASSLSGEAYEQYF; size: -; V: TRBV11-2; J: TRBJ2-7; D: -
DNA: TGTGCCAGCAGCGTGACTAGCGGGGGGGCGGGAGAGCAGTTCTTC; CDR3: CASSVTSGGAGEQFF; size: once; V: TRBV9; J: TRBJ2-1; D: TRBD2
DNA: TGCGCCAGCAGCATCCGACAGGGTCGGCAGCCCCAGCATTTT; CDR3: CASSIRQGRQPQHF; size: once; V: TRBV5-1; J: TRBJ1-5; D: TRBD1
DNA: TGCAGCGTTGAATTACAGGGGCCATCCTACGAGCAGTACTTC; CDR3: CSVELQGPSYEQYF; size: -; V: TRBV29-1; J: TRBJ2-7; D: TRBD1
DNA: TGTGCCAGCAGCCCACTTAGCGGGGGAACAGATACGCAGTATTTT; CDR3: CASSPLSGGTDTQYF; size: -; V: TRBV7-3; J: TRBJ2-3; D: TRBD2
DNA: TGCGCCAGCAGCCGACAGGGCAACACCGGGGAGCTGTTTTTT; CDR3: CASSRQGNTGELFF; size: -; V: TRBV5-1; J: TRBJ2-2; D: TRBD1
DNA: TGTGCCAGCAGCCGCCACAGGGGTGACGAGCAGTACTTC; CDR3: CASSRHRGDEQYF; size: -; V: TRBV5-4; J: TRBJ2-7; D: TRBD1
DNA: TGTGCTAGTGGTTTGGTAACCCCAACAGGGAATGACACTGAAGCTTTCTTT; CDR3: CASGLVTPTGNDTEAFF; size: -; V: TRBV12-5; J: TRBJ1-1; D: -
DNA: TGCGCCAGCAGCCAAGATACTAATGGTGAGCAGTTCTTC; CDR3: CASSQDTNGEQFF; size: -; V: TRBV4-1; J: TRBJ2-1; D: -
DNA: TGTGCCATCAGTGACTTCATGCGACAGAGCTCCTACGAGCAGTACTTC; CDR3: CAISDFMRQSSYEQYF; size: -; V: TRBV10-3; J: TRBJ2-7; D: -
DNA: TGTGCCAGTAGATCCAGCGGGGGGGCCTACAATGAGCAGTTCTTC; CDR3: CASRSSGGAYNEQFF; size: -; V: TRBV19; J: TRBJ2-1; D: TRBD2
DNA: TGTGCCAGTTCGGGACAGGGGAGGAACACTGAAGCTTTCTTT; CDR3: CASSGQGRNTEAFF; size: few; V: TRBV2; J: TRBJ1-1; D: TRBD1
DNA: TGTGCCAGCAGGTTTCGGGGGGACAACGAGCAGTACTTC; CDR3: CASRFRGDNEQYF; size: -; V: TRBV11-1; J: TRBJ2-7; D: -
DNA: TGTGCCAGCAGTGGGGCAGGGGGAGATACGCAGTATTTT; CDR3: CASSGAGGDTQYF; size: few; V: TRBV25-1; J: TRBJ2-3; D: TRBD1
DNA: TGCGCCAGCAGCCATTGGACAGAAACCGGGGAGCTGTTTTTT; CDR3: CASSHWTETGELFF; size: -; V: TRBV4-1; J: TRBJ2-2; D: -
DNA: TGTGCCAGCAGGCAGAGGACTAGCGGGGGCACAGATACGCAGTATTTT; CDR3: CASRQRTSGGTDTQYF; size: -; V: TRBV7-9; J: TRBJ2-3; D: TRBD2
DNA: TGTGCCATCAGGGCTAGCGGGGACCAAGAGACCCAGTACTTC; CDR3: CAIRASGDQETQYF; size: -; V: TRBV10-3; J: TRBJ2-5; D: TRBD2
DNA: TGCGCCAGCAGCTTCGTGTGGCGGGGTAGCGGGGGGAGTCGGGACTCCTACGAGCAGTACTTC; CDR3: CASSFVWRGSGGSRDSYEQYF; size: -; V: TRBV5-1; J: TRBJ2-7; D: TRBD2
DNA: TGTGCCAGCAGCGGACAGGTAGGGGGCTACGAGCAGTACTTC; CDR3: CASSGQVGGYEQYF; size: -; V: TRBV5-6; J: TRBJ2-7; D: TRBD1
DNA: TGTGCCAGCAGCCTCCAGGGATTTTACAATGAGCAGTTCTTC; CDR3: CASSLQGFYNEQFF; size: -; V: TRBV11-1; J: TRBJ2-1; D: -
DNA: TGCGCCAGCAGCTTGTGGGGGGGTGGGAACATTCAGTACTTC; CDR3: CASSLWGGGNIQYF; size: -; V: TRBV5-1; J: TRBJ2-4; D: TRBD2
DNA: TGTGCCAGCAGCAAGGTCCCTGGGGGCAGGGATTACAATGAGCAGTTCTTC; CDR3: CASSKVPGGRDYNEQFF; size: -; V: TRBV21-1; J: TRBJ2-1; D: -
DNA: TGCGCCAGCTGGAGACAGAGCTCCAATCAGCCCCAGCATTTT; CDR3: CASWRQSSNQPQHF; size: -; V: TRBV23-1; J: TRBJ1-5; D: -